The entry below describes one TCR beta chain. No antigen is known for it. This sample stems from a study of T cell responses to AZD1222 COVID-19 vaccine. General study results and limits: White British ancestry dominated among donors, who included more females, and clonal diversity was possibly underestimated. Variant regions that are unmutated are reportedly the target of nearly half of spike-specific TCRs. Only 5 or 6 AZD1222 recipients tested seropositive at baseline.

Produced via immunoSEQ multiplex PCR; TCRdb's table is partial and in-frame only. The sample gives 130,000 or so clones, about 90% of which show up once; around 8% is in the top ten. The sequence derives from an adult who received the MenACWY meningococcal vaccine as a control. The material sequenced was peripheral blood, taken 28 days after the second dose of the MenACWY control vaccine.

CDR3 protein: CATSSEGQGGETQYF. In DNA form, the CDR3 reads TGTGCCACCAGCAGTGAAGGACAGGGGGGGGAGACCCAGTACTTC. The chain recombines TRBV15 with TRBJ2-5, with TRBD1 identical over 10 bases. Per germline, CDR1 LNHNV and CDR2 YYDKDF (reference sequence). V shed 3 bases and J 5 bases; nucleotides not matched to a gene: 6. This CDR3 is built from 15 residues.